This section outlines one TCR beta chain sequence together with its context. The entry originates in a study of blood T cell repertoires in COVID-19. In the authors' methods: It was from reference gene primer amplification that nucleated cell counts were estimated. The method was immunoSEQ multiplex PCR; TCRdb's version includes in-frame clones alone and lacks a portion of them. V and J calls and clone size are given by that table; D and trimming were obtained from the DNA. Of about 74,000 clones in the sample, almost 85% were seen once. The V gene lost 1 base and the J gene lost 5 bases, with 8 bases spanning the gap. The CDR3 spans 13 residues. Germline V gene data show CDR1 as MGHRA and CDR2 as YSYEKL.

The chain employs TRBV4-1 and TRBJ2-5; no firm D call. Sequenced input: peripheral blood. The TCR comes from a human donor in a cohort sampled during active COVID-19. CDR3 nucleotide sequence: TGCGCCAGCAGCCAAGCAGTGCAGGAGACCCAGTACTTC. Translated, it gives CASSQAVQETQYF.